This T cell receptor delta chain was sequenced for a study of γδ T cells in repeated Plasmodium falciparum infection. Study summary: Samples were taken at baseline, before some infections, and 21 days after each.

As regards this clone: A read error likely explains why the TCRdb protein, taken from a much larger clone, differs from this DNA's translation at residue 18; the protein shown is translated from the DNA.

TCRdb fed the multiplex PCR reads into CATT to redo clone calling. The repertoire holds under 50,000 delta-chain clones, with roughly 1.5% as singletons. Sequencing was carried out using gamma-delta T cells from blood. This TCR derives from a pool of human donors (malaria-infected and uninfected, not separated).

CDR3 DNA: TGTGCTCTTGGGGATACGCCCTTACCTCAGAACGTCACTCTCAAGTACTGGGAACGATACACCGATAAACTCATCTTT. Amino acid sequence: CALGDTPLPQNVTLKYWERYTDKLIF. The chain combines TRDV1 with TRDJ1, with D perhaps matching TRDD3 (6 bases). The J gene, left out of TCRdb, was set here by checking the DNA against germline. Germline V gene lookup returns CDR1 TSWWSYY and CDR2 QGS. This CDR3 has 26 residues. V lost 3 bases and J 0 bases, leaving 44 bases between the germline ends.